The 9 T cell receptor beta chains reported below all come from one sample, sequenced in a study of blood T cell repertoires in COVID-19. Generated by immunoSEQ multiplex PCR, the TCRdb table keeps only in-frame clones and is missing some. The sample lists 160,000 or so clones, about 88% seen once, with roughly a fifth in the top ten. The sample comprised peripheral blood. These receptors were obtained from a woman aged 80 or over with acute or convalescent COVID-19.

The gene calls are TRBV25-1 and TRBJ2-1, with a weak D call TRBD2 (7 bases). CDR1 is MGHDK and CDR2 is SYGVNS in the germline V gene. The CDR3 is made up of 17 amino acids. Trimming removed 1 base from V and 2 bases from J, with 15 bases in between. CDR3 region: CASSEFSGGPTYNEQFF. The CDR3 DNA sequence: TGTGCCAGCAGTGAATTTTCGGGGGGCCCTACCTACAATGAGCAGTTCTTC. The full variable domain, completed using reference TRBV25-1 and TRBJ2-1, is EADIYQTPRYLVIGTGKKITLECSQTMGHDKMYWYQQDPGMELHLIHYSYGVNSTEKGDLSSESTVSRIRTEHFPLTLESARPSHTSQYLCASSEFSGGPTYNEQFFGPGTRLTVL.

The V and J genes are TRBV28 and TRBJ1-2; D is ambiguous. From germline, CDR1 is MDHEN and CDR2 SYDVKM. The CDR3 is 15 amino acids. Deletions cut 3 bases from V and 4 bases from J, with 15 bases between. The CDR3 DNA sequence: TGTGCCAGCAGTTTGAGGGCACAACCATTCTATGGCTACACCTTC. The encoded protein is CASSLRAQPFYGYTF.

This clone showed up just once. CDR3 sequence: CASSIQGGYEQYF. CDR3 nucleotides: TGTGCCAGTAGTATCCAGGGGGGCTACGAGCAGTACTTC. The chain couples TRBV19 to TRBJ2-7; TRBD1 might be the D (7 bases). The germline V gene encodes CDR1 LNHDA and CDR2 SQIVND (reference sequence). This CDR3 has 13 amino acids. The V end lost 3 bases, the J end lost 3 bases, and 9 bases lay between the germline ends.

V usage is TRBV27 and J usage is TRBJ1-5; TRBD1 matches at 10 bases. V was clipped by 0 bases and J by 5 bases; unmatched bases: 1. The V gene's germline CDR1 is MNHEY and CDR2 SMNVEV (reference sequence). The CDR3 runs 15 residues. This chain's CDR3 is CASSLSTGGYQPQHF. The CDR3 DNA is TGTGCCAGCAGTTTATCGACAGGGGGCTATCAGCCCCAGCATTTT.

The CDR3 DNA is TGTGCCAGCTCACTCGACCAGACAGGGTTGGGAGAGACCCAGTACTTC. Protein product: CASSLDQTGLGETQYF. This chain joins TRBV18 and TRBJ2-5; 7 bases align to TRBD1. The CDR3 is made up of 16 amino acids. With 4 bases clipped from V and 4 bases from J, the junction kept 12 bases outside the gene matches. The germline V gene has CDR1 KGHSH and CDR2 LQKENI.

Notes on this clone: One end of the junction does not line up with germline, which may come from a read error. Here the CDR3 reads CASSLGPGQGPYEQYF. The DNA of the CDR3 is TGTGCTAGCAGCTTGGGACCGGGACAGGGACCCTACGAGCAGTACTTC. This rearrangement joins TRBV7-7 to TRBJ2-7; 9 bases are shared with TRBD1. Germline V gene sequence: CDR1 SSHAT, CDR2 FNYEAQ (reference sequence). The CDR3 has 16 residues.

V gene TRBV11-3 combines with J gene TRBJ2-3, with 8 bases lining up with TRBD1. In germline, CDR1 is SGHNT, CDR2 YENEEA. V shed 4 bases, J shed 6 bases, and the junction held 6 bases outside the gene matches. There are 14 residues in the CDR3. The CDR3 loop is CASSSGQGRDTQYF. The CDR3 bases are TGTGCCAGCAGCTCCGGACAGGGTAGGGATACGCAGTATTTT.

V gene TRBV3-1 (or the pseudogene TRBV3-2) combines with J gene TRBJ1-1; 7 bases are shared with TRBD1. The germline V gene encodes CDR1 LGHDT and CDR2 YNNKEL (reference sequence). Losses at the gene ends were 6 bases for V and 0 bases for J; bases not matched to a gene: 4. CDR3 length: 14 amino acids. In DNA, the CDR3 is TGTGCCAGCAGTGGGACAGCCATGAACACTGAAGCTTTCTTT. It translates to CASSGTAMNTEAFF.

The chain joins TRBV15 to TRBJ1-2, with 10 nucleotides matching TRBD1. J gave up 7 bases and V 9 bases, and 2 bases lay outside the gene matches. CDR1 and CDR2 (germline): LNHNV, YYDKDF (reference sequence). CDR3 size: 11 residues. The CDR3 reads CATGTGVGYTF. CDR3 DNA sequence: TGTGCCACTGGGACAGGGGTTGGCTACACCTTC.